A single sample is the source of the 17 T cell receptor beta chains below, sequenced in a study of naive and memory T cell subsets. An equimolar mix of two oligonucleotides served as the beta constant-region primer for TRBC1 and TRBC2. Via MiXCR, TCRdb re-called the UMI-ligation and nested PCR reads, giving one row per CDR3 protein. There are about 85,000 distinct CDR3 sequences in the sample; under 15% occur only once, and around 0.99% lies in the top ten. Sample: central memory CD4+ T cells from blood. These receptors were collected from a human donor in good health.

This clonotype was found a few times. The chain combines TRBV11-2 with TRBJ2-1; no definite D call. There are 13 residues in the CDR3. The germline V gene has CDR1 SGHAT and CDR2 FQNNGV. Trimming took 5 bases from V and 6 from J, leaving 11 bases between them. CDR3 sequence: CASSTNYRNEQFF. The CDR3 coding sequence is TGTGCCAGCAGCACCAATTACCGCAATGAGCAGTTCTTC.

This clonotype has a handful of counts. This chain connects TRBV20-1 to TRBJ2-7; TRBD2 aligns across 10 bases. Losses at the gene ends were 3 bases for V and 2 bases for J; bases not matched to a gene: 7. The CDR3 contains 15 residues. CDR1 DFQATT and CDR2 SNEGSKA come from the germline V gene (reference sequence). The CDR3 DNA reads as TGCAGTGCTAGTCCCCGGACTAGCGGTACCTACGAGCAGTACTTC. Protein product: CSASPRTSGTYEQYF.

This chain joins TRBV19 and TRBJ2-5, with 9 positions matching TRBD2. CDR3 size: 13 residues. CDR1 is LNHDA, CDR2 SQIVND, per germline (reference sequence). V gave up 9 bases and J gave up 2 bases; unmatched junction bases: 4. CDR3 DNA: TGTGCCAGCAGACTAGCGGCTCAAGAGACCCAGTACTTC. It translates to CASRLAAQETQYF.

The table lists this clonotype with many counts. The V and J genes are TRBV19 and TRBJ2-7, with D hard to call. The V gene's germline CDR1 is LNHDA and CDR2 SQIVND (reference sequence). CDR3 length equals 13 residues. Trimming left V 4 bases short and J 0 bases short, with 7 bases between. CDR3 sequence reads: CASSRSLSYEQYF. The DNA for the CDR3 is TGTGCCAGTAGTAGGAGTCTCTCCTACGAGCAGTACTTC.

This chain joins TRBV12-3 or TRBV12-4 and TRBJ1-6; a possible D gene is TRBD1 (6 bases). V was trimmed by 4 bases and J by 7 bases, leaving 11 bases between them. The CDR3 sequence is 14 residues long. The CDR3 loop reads CASSSRQGNSPLHF. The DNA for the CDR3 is TGTGCCAGCAGTTCTCGGCAGGGGAATTCACCCCTCCACTTT.

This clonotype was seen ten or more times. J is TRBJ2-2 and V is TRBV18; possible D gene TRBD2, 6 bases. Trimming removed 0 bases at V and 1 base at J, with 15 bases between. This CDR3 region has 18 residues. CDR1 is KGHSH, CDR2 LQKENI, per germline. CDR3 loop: CASSPPSQRARNTGELFF. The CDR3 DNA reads TGTGCCAGCTCACCACCGTCCCAGCGGGCCCGGAACACCGGGGAGCTGTTTTTT.

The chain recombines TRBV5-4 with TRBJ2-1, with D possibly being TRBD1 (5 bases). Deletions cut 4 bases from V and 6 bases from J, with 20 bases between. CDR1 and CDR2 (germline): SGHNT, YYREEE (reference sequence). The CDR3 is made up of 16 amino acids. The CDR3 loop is CASSPPTRPQGNEQFF. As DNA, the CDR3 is TGTGCCAGCAGCCCCCCGACCCGGCCCCAGGGCAATGAGCAGTTCTTC.

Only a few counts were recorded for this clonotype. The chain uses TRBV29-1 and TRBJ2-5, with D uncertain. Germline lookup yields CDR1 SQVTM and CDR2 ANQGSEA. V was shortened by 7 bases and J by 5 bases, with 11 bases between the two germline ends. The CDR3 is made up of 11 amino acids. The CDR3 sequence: CSGQVRETQYF. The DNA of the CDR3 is TGCAGCGGACAAGTCCGTGAGACCCAGTACTTC.

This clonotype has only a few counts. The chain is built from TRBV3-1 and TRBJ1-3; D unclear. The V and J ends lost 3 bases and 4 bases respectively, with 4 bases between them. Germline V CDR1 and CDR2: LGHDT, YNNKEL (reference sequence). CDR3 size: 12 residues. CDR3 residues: CASSHKGNTIYF. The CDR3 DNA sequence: TGTGCCAGCAGCCATAAGGGAAACACCATATATTTT.

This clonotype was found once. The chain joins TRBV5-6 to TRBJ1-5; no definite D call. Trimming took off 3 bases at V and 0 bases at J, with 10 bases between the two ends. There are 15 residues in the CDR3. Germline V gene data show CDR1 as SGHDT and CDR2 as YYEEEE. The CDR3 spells CASSSWGYSNQPQHF. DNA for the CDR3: TGTGCCAGCAGCTCCTGGGGTTATAGCAATCAGCCCCAGCATTTT.

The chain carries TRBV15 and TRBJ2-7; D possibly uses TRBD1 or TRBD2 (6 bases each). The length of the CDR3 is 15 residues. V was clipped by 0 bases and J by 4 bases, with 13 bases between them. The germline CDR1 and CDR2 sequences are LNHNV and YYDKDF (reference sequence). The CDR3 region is CATSRDVGGRYEQYF. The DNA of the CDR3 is TGTGCCACCAGCAGAGATGTCGGGGGCCGGTACGAGCAGTACTTC.

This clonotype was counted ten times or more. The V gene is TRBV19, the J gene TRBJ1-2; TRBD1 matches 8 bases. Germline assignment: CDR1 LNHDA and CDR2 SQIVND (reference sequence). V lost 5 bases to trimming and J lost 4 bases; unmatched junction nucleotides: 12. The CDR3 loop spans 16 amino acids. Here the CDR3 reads CASSAPGQGMVYGYTF. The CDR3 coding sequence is TGTGCCAGTAGTGCCCCCGGACAGGGTATGGTCTATGGCTACACCTTC.

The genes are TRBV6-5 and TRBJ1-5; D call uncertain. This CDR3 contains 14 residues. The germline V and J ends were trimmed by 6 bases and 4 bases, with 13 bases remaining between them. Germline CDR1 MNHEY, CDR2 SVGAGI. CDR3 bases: TGTGCCAGCAGCCTGGGTTCGACGAATCAGCCCCAGCATTTT. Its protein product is CASSLGSTNQPQHF.

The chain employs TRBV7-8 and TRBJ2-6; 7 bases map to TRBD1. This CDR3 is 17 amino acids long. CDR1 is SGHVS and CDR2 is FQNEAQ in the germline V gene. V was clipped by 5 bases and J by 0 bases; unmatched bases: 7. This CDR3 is CASSPSGGRSGANVLTF. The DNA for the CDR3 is TGTGCCAGCAGCCCGTCAGGGGGACGCTCTGGGGCCAACGTCCTGACTTTC.

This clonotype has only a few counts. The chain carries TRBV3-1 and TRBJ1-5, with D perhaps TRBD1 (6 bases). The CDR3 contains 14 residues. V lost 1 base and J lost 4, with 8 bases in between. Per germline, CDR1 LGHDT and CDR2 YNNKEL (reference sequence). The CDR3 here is CASSQGTENQPQHF. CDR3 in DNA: TGTGCCAGCAGCCAAGGGACAGAAAATCAGCCCCAGCATTTT.

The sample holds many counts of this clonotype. CDR3 loop: CASSLAGDRRAYF. CDR3 sequence (DNA): TGTGCCAGCAGCTTAGCGGGGGACAGGAGAGCCTACTTC. The chain employs TRBV7-9 and TRBJ2-4; 8 bases map to TRBD1. Germline values: CDR1 SEHNR, CDR2 FQNEAQ (reference sequence). Unmatched junction bases numbered 8, after V lost 0 bases and J lost 16 bases. This CDR3 spans 13 amino acids.

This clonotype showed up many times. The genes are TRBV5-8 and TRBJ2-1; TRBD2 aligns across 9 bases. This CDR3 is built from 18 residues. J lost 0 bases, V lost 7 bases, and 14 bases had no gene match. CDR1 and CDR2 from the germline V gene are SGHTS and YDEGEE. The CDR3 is CASCPTSGFRSSYNEQFF. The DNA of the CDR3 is TGTGCCAGCTGCCCTACTAGCGGGTTTAGAAGCTCCTACAATGAGCAGTTCTTC.